The 5 T cell receptor beta chains presented below share a single source sample, sequenced in a study of blood T cell repertoires in COVID-19. Sequenced by immunoSEQ multiplex PCR; TCRdb stores in-frame clones only, minus some. The sample includes approximately 110,000 clones, roughly 87% seen only once; the top ten take roughly 4.2%. Sample: peripheral blood. These receptors originate from a man between 45 and 60 years old with acute or convalescent COVID-19.

The J gene is TRBJ1-1, the V gene TRBV19; TRBD1 is a possible D gene (5 bases). The germline CDR1 and CDR2 sequences are LNHDA and SQIVND (reference sequence). CDR3 length: 11 amino acids. Trimming took 3 bases from V and 11 from J, leaving 10 bases between them. CDR3: CASSISAGAFF. The CDR3 DNA reads TGTGCCAGTAGTATCTCGGCAGGGGCTTTCTTT.

The chain combines TRBV27 with TRBJ2-1; 10 bases fit TRBD1. This CDR3 spans 14 amino acids. Germline trimming cut 2 bases from V and 5 bases from J; bases unmatched to any gene: 0. Germline V lookup: CDR1 MNHEY, CDR2 SMNVEV (reference sequence). The CDR3 is CASSLGTGDNEQFF. CDR3 in DNA: TGTGCCAGCAGTTTAGGGACAGGGGACAATGAGCAGTTCTTC.

V is TRBV7-8 and J is TRBJ2-3; D remains ambiguous. Trimming stripped 3 bases from V and 2 bases from J, with 9 bases between. The germline V gene encodes CDR1 SGHVS and CDR2 FQNEAQ. This CDR3 spans 14 amino acids. CDR3 region: CASSFTAATDTQYF. The CDR3 region has the DNA TGTGCCAGCAGCTTTACGGCGGCCACAGATACGCAGTATTTT.

The rearrangement uses TRBV16 and TRBJ1-2, with D unclear. V was shortened by 0 bases and J by 2 bases, with 13 bases between the two germline ends. Germline lookup yields CDR1 KGHSY and CDR2 FQNENV. The CDR3 is 16 amino acids. CDR3 sequence: CASSQSGGGGNYGYTF. CDR3 DNA sequence: TGTGCCAGCAGCCAATCGGGAGGTGGAGGGAACTATGGCTACACCTTC.

The V call is TRBV19, the J call TRBJ1-5; 9 positions match TRBD1. Trimming removed 6 bases from V and 7 bases from J; junction bases left unmatched: 10. Germline V CDR1 and CDR2: LNHDA, SQIVND (reference sequence). This CDR3 has 15 amino acids. Here the CDR3 DNA reads TGTGCCAGTAGGCCCGGGGACAGGGAGAGACAGCCCCAGCATTTT. This encodes CASRPGDRERQPQHF.